This T cell receptor beta chain was found in a study of T cell responses to AZD1222 COVID-19 vaccine. General study findings and limits: The study reported that nearly half of spike-specific TCRs target unmutated variant regions. Females made up more of the donors, who were largely white British, and clonal diversity may have come out too low. An increase in Spike-specific TCR breadth and depth was observed after two AZD1222 doses.

Deletions cut 5 bases from V and 0 bases from J, with 11 bases between. The CDR3 spans 15 residues. CDR1 is SEHNR and CDR2 is FQNEAQ in the germline V gene (reference sequence). Regarding this clone: The antigen remains undetermined.

Sequenced by immunoSEQ multiplex PCR; TCRdb stores in-frame clones only, minus some. The sample yields 95,000 to 150,000 clones, over 85% seen once. The V gene is TRBV7-9, the J gene TRBJ1-3; no reliable D call. The material sequenced was peripheral blood, taken on day 0 of AZD1222 vaccination. This clonotype was obtained from an adult in good health. The chain's CDR3 is CASSAGLSSGNTIYF. In DNA, the CDR3 is TGTGCCAGCAGCGCGGGTCTTAGCTCTGGAAACACCATATATTTT.